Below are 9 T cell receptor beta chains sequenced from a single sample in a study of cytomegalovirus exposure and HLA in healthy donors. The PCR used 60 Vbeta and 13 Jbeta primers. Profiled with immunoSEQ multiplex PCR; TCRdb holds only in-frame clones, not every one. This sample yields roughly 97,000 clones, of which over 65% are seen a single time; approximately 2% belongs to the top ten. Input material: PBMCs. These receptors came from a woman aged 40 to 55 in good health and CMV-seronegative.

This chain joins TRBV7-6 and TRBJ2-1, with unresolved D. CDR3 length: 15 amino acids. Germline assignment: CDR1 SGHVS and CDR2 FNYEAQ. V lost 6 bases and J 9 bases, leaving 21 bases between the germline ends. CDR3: CASSFITGSLPEQFF. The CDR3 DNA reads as TGTGCCAGCAGTTTCATAACGGGTTCGTTGCCTGAGCAGTTCTTC.

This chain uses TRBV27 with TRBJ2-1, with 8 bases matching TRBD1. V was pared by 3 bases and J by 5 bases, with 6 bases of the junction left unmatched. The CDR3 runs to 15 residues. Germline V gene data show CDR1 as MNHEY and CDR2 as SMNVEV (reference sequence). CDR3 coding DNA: TGTGCCAGCAGTTTGTACCCACAGGGGGACAATGAGCAGTTCTTC. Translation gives CASSLYPQGDNEQFF.

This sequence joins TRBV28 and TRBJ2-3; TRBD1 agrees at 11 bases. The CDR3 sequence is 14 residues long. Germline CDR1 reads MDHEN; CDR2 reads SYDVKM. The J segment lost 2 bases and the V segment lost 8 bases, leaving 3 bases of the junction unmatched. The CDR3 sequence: CASRDRGYTDTQYF. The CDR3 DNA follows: TGTGCCAGCCGGGACAGGGGGTACACAGATACGCAGTATTTT.

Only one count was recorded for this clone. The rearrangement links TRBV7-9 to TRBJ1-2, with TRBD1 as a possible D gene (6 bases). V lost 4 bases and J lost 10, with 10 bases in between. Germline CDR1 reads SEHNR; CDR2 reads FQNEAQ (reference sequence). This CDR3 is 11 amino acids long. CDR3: CASSSDRIYTF. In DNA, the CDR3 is TGTGCCAGCAGCTCGGACAGAATCTACACCTTC.

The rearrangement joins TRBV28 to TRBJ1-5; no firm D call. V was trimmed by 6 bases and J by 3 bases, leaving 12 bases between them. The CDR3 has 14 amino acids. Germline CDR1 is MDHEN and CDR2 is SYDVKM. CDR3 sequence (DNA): TGTGCCAGCAGCTCCAACAGCTTCAATCAGCCCCAGCATTTT. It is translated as CASSSNSFNQPQHF.

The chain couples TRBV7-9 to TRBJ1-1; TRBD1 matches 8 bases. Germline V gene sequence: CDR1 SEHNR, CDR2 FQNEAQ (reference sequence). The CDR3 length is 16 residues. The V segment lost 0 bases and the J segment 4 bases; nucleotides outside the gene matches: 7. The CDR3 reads CASSLAQGARGTEAFF. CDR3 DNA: TGTGCCAGCAGCTTAGCCCAGGGGGCGCGAGGCACTGAAGCTTTCTTT.

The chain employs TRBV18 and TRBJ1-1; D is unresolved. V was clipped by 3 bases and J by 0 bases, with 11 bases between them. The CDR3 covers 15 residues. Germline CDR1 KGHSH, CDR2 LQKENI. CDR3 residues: CASSPIRQVNTEAFF. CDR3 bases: TGTGCCAGCTCACCTATCAGGCAGGTGAACACTGAAGCTTTCTTT.

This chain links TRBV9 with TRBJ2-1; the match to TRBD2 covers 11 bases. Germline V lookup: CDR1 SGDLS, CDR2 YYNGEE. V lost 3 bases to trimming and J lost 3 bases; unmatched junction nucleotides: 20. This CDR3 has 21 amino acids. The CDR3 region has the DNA TGTGCCAGCAGCGCATCCCTTTGGATGCTAGCGGGAGGTGTCTACTACAATGAGCAGTTCTTC. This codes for CASSASLWMLAGGVYYNEQFF.

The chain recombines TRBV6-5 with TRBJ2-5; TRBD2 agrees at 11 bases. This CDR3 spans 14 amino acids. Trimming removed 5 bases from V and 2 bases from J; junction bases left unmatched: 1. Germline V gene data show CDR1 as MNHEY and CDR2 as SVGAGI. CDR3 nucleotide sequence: TGTGCCAGCAGTCCTAGCGGGGGGCAAGAGACCCAGTACTTC. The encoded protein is CASSPSGGQETQYF.